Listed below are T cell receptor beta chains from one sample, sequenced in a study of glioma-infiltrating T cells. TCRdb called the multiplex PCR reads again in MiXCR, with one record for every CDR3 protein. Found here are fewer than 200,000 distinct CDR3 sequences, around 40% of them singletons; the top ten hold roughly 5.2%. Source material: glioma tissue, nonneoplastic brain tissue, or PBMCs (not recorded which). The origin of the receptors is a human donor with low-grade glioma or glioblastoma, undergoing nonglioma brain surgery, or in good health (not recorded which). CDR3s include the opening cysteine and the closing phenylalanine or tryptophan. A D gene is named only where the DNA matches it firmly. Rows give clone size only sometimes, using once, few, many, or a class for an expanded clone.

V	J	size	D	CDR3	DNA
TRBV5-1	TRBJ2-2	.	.	CASSFGRSTGELFF	TGCGCCAGCAGCTTCGGCAGATCCACCGGGGAGCTGTTTTTT
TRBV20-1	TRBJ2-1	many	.	CSANPQDFNNEQFF	TGCAGTGCTAACCCTCAGGACTTCAACAATGAGCAGTTCTTC
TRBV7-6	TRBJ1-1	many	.	CASSLGVGGMDTEAFF	TGTGCCAGCAGCTTAGGGGTGGGGGGAATGGACACTGAAGCTTTCTTT
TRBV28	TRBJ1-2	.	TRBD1	CASSLGQANYSYTF	TGTGCTAGCAGTTTAGGACAGGCTAACTATAGCTACACCTTC
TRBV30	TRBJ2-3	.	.	CAWNLGIADTQYF	TGTGCCTGGAATTTGGGGATAGCAGATACGCAGTATTTT
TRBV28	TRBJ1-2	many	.	CASSTGAYFNYGYTF	TGTGCCAGCAGTACGGGGGCCTACTTTAACTATGGCTACACCTTC
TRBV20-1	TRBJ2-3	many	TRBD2	CSASPPAGLTDTQYF	TGCAGTGCTAGCCCGCCAGCGGGACTCACAGATACGCAGTATTTT
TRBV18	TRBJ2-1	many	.	CASSPPLWENEQFF	TGTGCCAGCTCACCCCCCCTGTGGGAGAATGAGCAGTTCTTC
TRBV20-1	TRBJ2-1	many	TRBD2	CSARDLYSGRSNEQFF	TGCAGTGCTAGGGACCTATATAGCGGGAGGTCCAATGAGCAGTTCTTC
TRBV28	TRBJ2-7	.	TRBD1	CVSSLNRGYEQYF	TGTGTTAGCAGTTTAAACAGGGGCTACGAGCAGTACTTC
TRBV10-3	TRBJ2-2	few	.	CAISDSPDRELFF	TGTGCCATCAGTGATTCCCCCGACCGGGAGCTGTTTTTT
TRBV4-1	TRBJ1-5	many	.	CASSQGGVPGNQPQHF	TGCGCCAGCAGCCAAGGGGGAGTCCCGGGCAATCAGCCCCAGCATTTT
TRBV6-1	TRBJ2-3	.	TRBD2	CATQLAGVSHTKYF	TGTGCCACCCAACTAGCGGGAGTTAGTCATACGAAGTATTTT
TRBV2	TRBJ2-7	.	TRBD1	CASSDGTGDEEQYF	TGTGCCAGCAGTGATGGGACAGGGGATGAAGAGCAGTACTTC
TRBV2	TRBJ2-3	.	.	CAKQPDVGSDTQYF	TGTGCTAAACAACCAGACGTGGGGTCGGATACGCAGTATTTT
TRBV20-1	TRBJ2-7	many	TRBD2	CSARGPLGAGVEQYF	TGCAGTGCTAGGGGCCCTCTCGGAGCGGGAGTGGAGCAGTACTTC
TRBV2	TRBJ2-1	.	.	CASSVGTSSNEQFF	TGTGCCAGCAGTGTAGGAACGTCTAGCAATGAGCAGTTCTTC
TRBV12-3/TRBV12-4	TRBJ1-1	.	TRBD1	CASSLGLGWGTGPYTEAFF	TGTGCCAGCAGTTTAGGTCTAGGGTGGGGGACAGGGCCTTACACTGAAGCTTTCTTT